Listed here are 22 T cell receptor beta chains from one sample, sequenced in a study of metastatic and nonmetastatic thyroid tumors. Treatment of any kind had been given to no patient before thyroid surgery. TCRdb re-called the PCR reads via MiXCR. The sample includes 30,000 to 45,000 clones, around 30% of them seen just once. Material: blood. These receptors came from a male donor with papillary thyroid cancer or a benign thyroid nodule (not recorded which). Some clones in this sample may be carry-over from other donors' samples.

This chain joins TRBV5-1 and TRBJ2-2, with 13 bases aligning to TRBD2. V lost 4 bases and J lost 4; bases outside the gene matches: 4. Germline V gene lookup returns CDR1 SGHRS and CDR2 YFSETQ. This CDR3 is built from 16 residues. The CDR3 protein is CASSPTSGGGTGELFF. CDR3 nucleotides: TGCGCCAGCAGCCCCACTAGCGGGGGGGGCACCGGGGAGCTGTTTTTT.

CDR3 sequence (DNA): TGTGCCAGCAGCTTGGGGCGGGACAGGCCGAACACTGAAGCTTTCTTT. Translating gives CASSLGRDRPNTEAFF. The genes are TRBV11-1 and TRBJ1-1; 8 bases line up with TRBD1. V trimming: 3 bases; J trimming: 1 base; junction bases outside the gene matches: 7. The CDR3 runs to 16 residues. Per the germline V gene, CDR1 is SGHAT and CDR2 is FQDESV (reference sequence).

There are many counts of this clone. The gene calls are TRBV5-1 and TRBJ2-1; 9 bases agree with TRBD1. The CDR3 runs 16 residues. V gave up 0 bases and J gave up 6 bases; unmatched junction bases: 7. The V gene's germline CDR1 is SGHRS and CDR2 YFSETQ. The CDR3 here is CASSLEQGARANEQFF. The DNA of the CDR3 is TGCGCCAGCAGCTTGGAACAGGGGGCTCGGGCCAATGAGCAGTTCTTC.

This clone was observed a handful of times. This sequence joins TRBV19 and TRBJ1-6; the match to TRBD1 covers 7 bases. This CDR3 comprises 14 residues. After removal of 3 bases from V and 6 bases from J, the junction contained 2 bases not matched to a gene. Germline V gene lookup returns CDR1 LNHDA and CDR2 SQIVND (reference sequence). CDR3 nucleotide sequence: TGTGCCAGTAGTATTCAGGGGGGTAATTCACCCCTCCACTTT. Translating gives CASSIQGGNSPLHF.

The chain employs TRBV20-1 and TRBJ2-7; 9 bases are a match to TRBD1. This CDR3 contains 15 residues. V lost 0 bases to trimming and J lost 3 bases; unmatched junction nucleotides: 6. Germline V gene lookup returns CDR1 DFQATT and CDR2 SNEGSKA (reference sequence). The CDR3 sequence is CSARDLDRGNYEQYF. The CDR3 nucleotides read TGCAGTGCTAGAGACCTGGACAGGGGTAACTACGAGCAGTACTTC.

This clone has only a few counts. The chain carries TRBV19 and TRBJ1-2; D ambiguous. There are 15 residues in the CDR3. Germline CDR1 and CDR2: LNHDA and SQIVND (reference sequence). Deletions cut 3 bases from V and 4 bases from J, with 15 bases between. The CDR3 sequence: CASSIPDSHSYGYTF. Here the CDR3 DNA reads TGTGCCAGTAGTATCCCGGATAGCCACTCCTATGGCTACACCTTC. The full variable domain, completed using reference TRBV19 and TRBJ1-2, is DGGITQSPKYLFRKEGQNVTLSCEQNLNHDAMYWYRQDPGQGLRLIYYSQIVNDFQKGDIAEGYSVSREKKESFPLTVTSAQKNPTAFYLCASSIPDSHSYGYTFGSGTRLTVV.

A single count supports this clone. This may stem from a read error, because a much larger clone lies one nucleotide away. CDR3 sequence: CSARDLTWENYGYTF. The CDR3 bases are TGCAGTGCTAGAGATCTGACATGGGAAAACTATGGCTACACCTTC. The chain links TRBV20-1 to TRBJ1-2, with D unclear. V shed 0 bases and J shed 2 bases, with 13 bases lying between them. The germline gives CDR1 DFQATT, CDR2 SNEGSKA (reference sequence). There are 15 residues in the CDR3.

The genes are TRBV28 and TRBJ2-1, with 8 nucleotides matching TRBD2. Germline lookup yields CDR1 MDHEN and CDR2 SYDVKM. V was pared by 4 bases and J by 3 bases, with 5 bases of the junction left unmatched. CDR3 length equals 15 residues. CDR3 DNA sequence: TGTGCCAGCAGTTCGGTAGCGGGGCGCTACAATGAGCAGTTCTTC. Translating it yields CASSSVAGRYNEQFF.

This clone has ten or more counts. V gene TRBV5-4 combines with J gene TRBJ2-3; 11 bases align to TRBD2. V shed 3 bases, J shed 5 bases, and the junction held 8 bases outside the gene matches. This CDR3 spans 16 amino acids. Germline CDR1 is SGHNT and CDR2 is YYREEE (reference sequence). The CDR3 loop is CASSSSTSGTKDTQYF. As DNA, the CDR3 is TGTGCCAGCAGCTCATCGACTAGCGGGACTAAAGATACGCAGTATTTT.

The V gene is TRBV24-1, the J gene TRBJ2-3; D ambiguous. This CDR3 has 14 residues. Trimming took 2 bases from V and 5 from J, leaving 10 bases between them. Germline V gene data show CDR1 as KGHDR and CDR2 as SFDVKD. The CDR3 bases are TGTGCCACCAGTGATTCCGTAGCAATAGATACGCAGTATTTT. Translated, it gives CATSDSVAIDTQYF.

This clone ranks as medium-sized. As DNA, the CDR3 is TGTGCCAGCAATATACAGGGGCTCAGCTACGAGCAGTACTTC. Translated: CASNIQGLSYEQYF. The chain employs TRBV28 and TRBJ2-7; TRBD1 matches at 7 bases. The V segment lost 7 bases and the J segment 3 bases; nucleotides outside the gene matches: 9. The V gene's germline CDR1 is MDHEN and CDR2 SYDVKM. The CDR3 is 14 amino acids.

This chain connects TRBV4-1 to TRBJ2-7; maybe TRBD2 (6 bases). The germline V and J ends were trimmed by 6 bases and 7 bases, with 22 bases remaining between them. The CDR3 runs to 15 residues. Germline CDR1 reads MGHRA; CDR2 reads YSYEKL. CDR3 nucleotides: TGCGCCAGCAGGCCCCGGAGGGAAGTCGCGGGTGAGCAGTACTTC. Translated, it gives CASRPRREVAGEQYF.

The rearrangement uses TRBV3-1 and TRBJ2-7; either TRBD1 or TRBD2 may fit D (6 bases each). The CDR3 runs to 12 residues. Germline V gene data show CDR1 as LGHDT and CDR2 as YNNKEL (reference sequence). The germline V and J ends were trimmed by 4 bases and 6 bases, with 10 bases remaining between them. The chain's CDR3 is CASSPQGGEQYF. The CDR3 bases are TGTGCCAGCAGCCCACAGGGAGGCGAGCAGTACTTC.

This clone was observed at least ten times. This chain links TRBV6-2 or TRBV6-3 with TRBJ2-5; D gene uncertain. The V end was cut by 8 bases, the J end by 2 bases, with 6 bases between. The germline V gene encodes CDR1 MNHEY and CDR2 SVGEGT. The CDR3 is made up of 11 amino acids. CDR3 nucleotides: TGTGCCAGCGAAAGACAAGAGACCCAGTACTTC. Translation gives CASERQETQYF.

The table lists this clone with many counts. The gene calls are TRBV29-1 and TRBJ2-7; 10 bases align to TRBD1. This CDR3 is 15 amino acids long. Trimming at V came to 2 bases and at J to 5 bases, leaving 9 bases not matched to a gene. Germline V CDR1 and CDR2: SQVTM, ANQGSEA. The CDR3 coding sequence is TGCAGCGTTGAACTGCCTGGGACAGGGGTCAACGAGCAGTACTTC. Its protein product is CSVELPGTGVNEQYF.

The V and J genes are TRBV12-3 or TRBV12-4 and TRBJ2-1; D gene unclear. Trimming removed 8 bases at V and 1 base at J, with 15 bases between. This CDR3 has 15 residues. CDR3 DNA sequence: TGTGCCAGCTCCCTGGATGGGATTTCCTACAATGAGCAGTTCTTC. It translates to CASSLDGISYNEQFF.

This chain joins TRBV28 and TRBJ2-4; TRBD2 agrees at 11 bases. This CDR3 is 15 amino acids long. Trimming took 7 bases from V and 6 from J; bases not matched to a gene: 8. CDR1 MDHEN and CDR2 SYDVKM come from the germline V gene. CDR3 in DNA: TGTGCCAGCACCTCAATTCTAGCGGGAGGAAACATTCAGTACTTC. This codes for CASTSILAGGNIQYF.

The V gene is TRBV7-9, the J gene TRBJ1-2; D possibly corresponds to TRBD1 (6 bases). With 5 bases removed from V and 6 bases from J, the gap between germline ends came to 13 bases. This CDR3 has 13 amino acids. Germline CDR1 SEHNR, CDR2 FQNEAQ (reference sequence). The CDR3 DNA reads as TGTGCCAGCAGCCCCCCTAACAGGGATGGCTACACCTTC. Translated: CASSPPNRDGYTF.

The chain employs TRBV27 and TRBJ2-7, with D perhaps matching TRBD1 or TRBD2 (7 bases each). This CDR3 region has 16 residues. Germline V lookup: CDR1 MNHEY, CDR2 SMNVEV (reference sequence). The germline V and J ends were trimmed by 6 bases and 0 bases, with 18 bases remaining between them. The CDR3 reads CASSQLTGRGSYEQYF. CDR3 DNA: TGTGCCAGCAGCCAACTGACAGGGAGGGGCTCCTACGAGCAGTACTTC.

By share, this clone counts as medium-sized. The chain combines TRBV10-1 with TRBJ2-7; no clear D gene. The CDR3 is 14 amino acids. Germline V gene lookup returns CDR1 WNHNN and CDR2 SYGVQD (reference sequence). The V gene lost 0 bases and the J gene lost 5 bases, with 11 bases spanning the gap. The CDR3 DNA is TGCGCCAGCAGTGAGTCGCCCAGCATCCACGAGCAGTACTTC. Translation: CASSESPSIHEQYF.

The CDR3 nucleotides read TGTGCCAGCAGGGTTGGGGGACAGGTCAACTATTACGAGCAGTACTTC. It codes for CASRVGGQVNYYEQYF. The J gene is TRBJ2-7, the V gene TRBV2; TRBD1 matches 8 bases. Germline CDR1 is SNHLY and CDR2 is FYNNEI. The CDR3 extends over 16 amino acids. V dropped 6 bases and J dropped 4; count of bases not matched to a gene: 14.

The CDR3 DNA is TGTGCCAGCAACCGGGACGGCTATGGCTACACCTTC. Its protein is CASNRDGYGYTF. This chain connects TRBV6-1 to TRBJ1-2; tentatively, D is TRBD1 (5 bases). Trimming cost V 7 bases and J 4 bases, with 10 bases left between them. The germline V gene encodes CDR1 MNHNS and CDR2 SASEGT. The CDR3 runs 12 residues.